Shown below are 26 T cell receptor beta chains from a single sample sequenced in a study of shared T cell receptors in the human thymus. Assay: immunoSEQ multiplex PCR; the TCRdb copy retains only in-frame clones and omits some. The repertoire holds over 450,000 clones, around 78% seen once, with around 0.012% in the top ten. The sample was also linked to a second study, of human thymus T cells.

Material: thymocytes. All receptors come from a boy under two years old with a congenital heart defect.

The rearrangement uses TRBV6-1 and TRBJ2-3; the D gene is possibly TRBD2 (5 bases). V lost 2 bases, J lost 0 bases, and 12 bases lay in between. CDR3 length: 16 residues. CDR1 and CDR2 (germline): MNHNS, SASEGT. CDR3 bases: TGTGCCAGCAGTGAACAACGGGGAACTAGCACAGATACGCAGTATTTT. It translates to CASSEQRGTSTDTQYF.

This rearrangement joins TRBV27 to TRBJ1-4, with D maybe TRBD1 (5 bases). Germline-derived CDR1 and CDR2 are MNHEY and SMNVEV (reference sequence). Trimming cost V 5 bases and J 4 bases, with 17 bases left between them. CDR3 length equals 16 residues. CDR3 sequence (DNA): TGTGCCAGCAGTCGGCGGACCAGGGCCTTTAATGAAAAACTGTTTTTT. Protein product: CASSRRTRAFNEKLFF.

The rearrangement uses TRBV9 and TRBJ2-1; D is possibly TRBD1 (5 bases). V lost 2 bases and J lost 4, with 13 bases in between. There are 15 residues in the CDR3. Per the germline V gene, CDR1 is SGDLS and CDR2 is YYNGEE. The CDR3 loop reads CASSVDRSGYNEQFF. CDR3 in DNA: TGTGCCAGCAGCGTTGACAGAAGTGGGTACAATGAGCAGTTCTTC.

The count of this clone is one. This chain joins TRBV11-2 and TRBJ2-7; 8 bases align to TRBD2. The germline CDR1 and CDR2 sequences are SGHAT and FQNNGV. J was trimmed by 2 bases and V by 7 bases; bases with no gene match: 10. The CDR3 is 15 amino acids. The CDR3 loop reads CASTLGLARAYEQYF. The CDR3 region has the DNA TGTGCCAGCACCCTCGGACTAGCCAGGGCCTACGAGCAGTACTTC.

The chain combines TRBV4-2 with TRBJ2-1, with a possible D match to TRBD2 (7 bases). The germline V gene encodes CDR1 LGHNA and CDR2 YNFKEQ. Trimming left V 0 bases short and J 6 bases short, with 18 bases between. This CDR3 region has 17 residues. DNA of the CDR3: TGTGCCAGCAGCCAAGATCCATGCACTAGGGGGGGCAATGAGCAGTTCTTC. This codes for CASSQDPCTRGGNEQFF.

The chain couples TRBV6-1 to TRBJ2-7, with 7 positions matching TRBD1. V gave up 6 bases and J gave up 0 bases; unmatched junction bases: 5. CDR1 is MNHNS and CDR2 is SASEGT in the germline V gene. The CDR3 extends over 14 amino acids. CDR3 bases: TGTGCCAGCAGGCCGACAGGGCTCTCCTACGAGCAGTACTTC. Protein product: CASRPTGLSYEQYF.

The J gene is TRBJ2-3, the V gene TRBV2; the D is unclear. Germline V gene sequence: CDR1 SNHLY, CDR2 FYNNEI. V was shortened by 0 bases and J by 0 bases, with 7 bases between the two germline ends. There are 15 residues in the CDR3. The CDR3 is CASSEAPRSTDTQYF. The CDR3 DNA is TGTGCCAGCAGTGAAGCCCCTAGAAGCACAGATACGCAGTATTTT. The full variable domain, its missing parts supplied by reference TRBV2 and TRBJ2-3, is EPEVTQTPSHQVTQMGQEVILRCVPISNHLYFYWYRQILGQKVEFLVSFYNNEISEKSEIFDDQFSVERPDGSNFTLKIRSTKLEDSAMYFCASSEAPRSTDTQYFGPGTRLTVL.

The V gene is TRBV30, the J gene TRBJ2-7; perhaps TRBD1 as D (5 bases). With 1 base removed from V and 4 bases from J, the gap between germline ends came to 17 bases. This CDR3 contains 15 residues. CDR1 and CDR2 from the germline V gene are GTSNPN and SVGIG (reference sequence). Here the CDR3 reads CAWSDLPGKTYEQYF. The CDR3 DNA is TGTGCCTGGAGTGATCTTCCAGGGAAGACATACGAGCAGTACTTC. The full variable domain, rest sourced from reference TRBV30 and TRBJ2-7, is SQTIHQWPATLVQPVGSPLSLECTVEGTSNPNLYWYRQAAGRGLQLLFYSVGIGQISSEVPQNLSASRPQDRQFILSSKKLLLSDSGFYLCAWSDLPGKTYEQYFGPGTRLTVT.

The J gene is TRBJ2-7, the V gene TRBV28; maybe TRBD1 (6 bases). Germline V gene sequence: CDR1 MDHEN, CDR2 SYDVKM. The CDR3 spans 14 residues. Trimming removed 5 bases at V and 4 bases at J, with 15 bases between. The CDR3 coding sequence is TGTGCCAGCAGTGTCCCTACAGGGTCGTACGAGCAGTACTTC. Translation: CASSVPTGSYEQYF.

The V and J genes are TRBV4-1 and TRBJ2-7; 8 bases agree with TRBD2. The CDR3 extends over 16 amino acids. V lost 0 bases and J lost 4; bases outside the gene matches: 8. Germline CDR1 MGHRA, CDR2 YSYEKL. The CDR3 here is CASSQDTGGPKYEQYF. For the CDR3, the DNA is TGCGCCAGCAGCCAAGATACGGGAGGGCCGAAATACGAGCAGTACTTC.

The genes are TRBV10-3 and TRBJ2-3; 8 nucleotides agree with TRBD2. The germline gives CDR1 ENHRY, CDR2 SYGVKD. J lost 6 bases, V lost 5 bases, and 4 bases had no gene match. The length of the CDR3 is 13 residues. The CDR3 sequence: CAISRTSWDTQYF. The CDR3 DNA follows: TGTGCCATCAGTCGGACTAGCTGGGATACGCAGTATTTT.

The chain carries TRBV27 and TRBJ2-2; D not certain. The germline gives CDR1 MNHEY, CDR2 SMNVEV (reference sequence). The CDR3 runs to 13 residues. Trimming stripped 3 bases from V and 4 bases from J, with 6 bases between. In DNA, the CDR3 is TGTGCCAGCAGTTTCAGTGTCACCGGGGAGCTGTTTTTT. Translated: CASSFSVTGELFF.

V usage is TRBV19 and J usage is TRBJ2-1; TRBD1 matches 8 bases. With V trimmed by 3 bases and J by 0 bases, 4 bases remained unmatched. The CDR3 sequence is 16 residues long. From germline, CDR1 is LNHDA and CDR2 SQIVND (reference sequence). CDR3 loop: CASSIGQGFSYNEQFF. CDR3 bases: TGTGCCAGTAGTATTGGACAGGGCTTCTCCTACAATGAGCAGTTCTTC.

The chain couples TRBV10-3 to TRBJ2-1, with D perhaps TRBD2 (6 bases). Germline-derived CDR1 and CDR2 are ENHRY and SYGVKD. The V end was cut by 3 bases, the J end by 3 bases, with 9 bases between. The CDR3 is 14 residues long. In DNA, the CDR3 is TGTGCCATCAGTGACGTAGCGGACTACAATGAGCAGTTCTTC. Protein: CAISDVADYNEQFF.

J is TRBJ2-5 and V is TRBV6-1; tentative D call: TRBD2 (6 bases). Trimming shortened V by 1 base and J by 5 bases, and 11 bases separated the two germline ends. The CDR3 has 14 amino acids. The germline CDR1 and CDR2 sequences are MNHNS and SASEGT. In DNA form, the CDR3 reads TGTGCCAGCAGTGAAGGGAGTGGGGGGGAGACCCAGTACTTC. Its translation: CASSEGSGGETQYF.

This clone was observed a single time. The chain recombines TRBV19 with TRBJ2-1, with TRBD2 as a possible D gene (5 bases). Germline lookup yields CDR1 LNHDA and CDR2 SQIVND (reference sequence). The CDR3 runs 15 residues. Trimming cost V 4 bases and J 3 bases, with 13 bases left between them. The CDR3 nucleotides read TGTGCCAGTAGTACGAGGCGGGTCCACTACAATGAGCAGTTCTTC. Amino acids: CASSTRRVHYNEQFF.

This sequence joins TRBV28 and TRBJ1-2; possible D gene TRBD1, 6 bases. The germline V gene has CDR1 MDHEN and CDR2 SYDVKM. The CDR3 sequence is 14 residues long. Deletions cut 2 bases from V and 4 bases from J, with 11 bases between. The CDR3 coding sequence is TGTGCCAGCAGTTTACAGGGGAGGGCCTATGGCTACACCTTC. This translates into CASSLQGRAYGYTF.

The chain joins TRBV4-1 to TRBJ1-1; TRBD1 matches 7 bases. Trimming took 3 bases from V and 4 from J; bases not matched to a gene: 5. Germline V gene data show CDR1 as MGHRA and CDR2 as YSYEKL. The CDR3 runs 14 residues. The CDR3 loop is CASSQTDRVTEAFF. DNA for the CDR3: TGCGCCAGCAGCCAGACCGACAGGGTCACTGAAGCTTTCTTT.

The chain carries TRBV5-4 and TRBJ1-2; possible D gene TRBD1, 6 bases. Trimming took off 4 bases at V and 4 bases at J, with 17 bases between the two ends. CDR1 is SGHNT, CDR2 YYREEE, per germline (reference sequence). The CDR3 is 15 residues long. CDR3 coding DNA: TGTGCCAGCAGCCCCCCGACAGGCGGTTCCTATGGCTACACCTTC. This encodes CASSPPTGGSYGYTF.

This clone was seen a single time. The chain is built from TRBV27 and TRBJ2-7, with 14 bases aligning to TRBD2. The CDR3 consists of 16 residues. The ends lost 10 bases at V and 2 bases at J; junction bases unmatched: 10. The germline gives CDR1 MNHEY, CDR2 SMNVEV (reference sequence). DNA of the CDR3: TGTGCCACCTCGGAGACTAGCGGGAGGGCTACCTACGAGCAGTACTTC. It codes for CATSETSGRATYEQYF.

This rearrangement joins TRBV6-1 to TRBJ1-5; 7 bases map to TRBD1. After removal of 6 bases from V and 9 bases from J, the junction contained 8 bases not matched to a gene. This CDR3 contains 13 residues. Germline CDR1 and CDR2: MNHNS and SASEGT. The CDR3 spells CASSYDRVRPQHF. CDR3 in DNA: TGTGCCAGCAGCTACGACAGGGTACGGCCCCAGCATTTT.

The chain is built from TRBV15 and TRBJ1-1; TRBD1 is a possible D gene (5 bases). V was trimmed by 2 bases and J by 4 bases, leaving 17 bases between them. The length of the CDR3 is 16 residues. CDR1 is LNHNV and CDR2 is YYDKDF in the germline V gene (reference sequence). CDR3 residues: CATSRRQGGLGTEAFF. Written as DNA, the CDR3 is TGTGCCACCAGCAGACGTCAGGGTGGTTTGGGCACTGAAGCTTTCTTT.

The CDR3 coding sequence is TGTGCCAGCACGAAAAAACAGGGGGCCGAGGGCTACACCTTC. It is translated as CASTKKQGAEGYTF. The J gene is TRBJ1-2, the V gene TRBV27, with 9 bases that match TRBD1. This CDR3 region has 14 residues. The V segment lost 7 bases and the J segment 8 bases; nucleotides outside the gene matches: 11. Germline lookup yields CDR1 MNHEY and CDR2 SMNVEV (reference sequence).

The chain combines TRBV7-4 with TRBJ2-1; 13 nucleotides agree with TRBD2. Trimming cost V 4 bases and J 4 bases; bases outside gene matches: 7. Germline V gives CDR1 SGHVT, CDR2 SQSDAQ. The CDR3 is 17 amino acids. The CDR3 sequence is CASSSNAGLAGYNEQFF. CDR3 bases: TGTGCCAGCAGCTCAAATGCGGGACTAGCGGGATACAATGAGCAGTTCTTC.

The CDR3 is CAISDPGLAWEQYF. CDR3 DNA sequence: TGTGCCATCTCGGATCCTGGACTAGCGTGGGAGCAGTACTTC. The chain joins TRBV10-3 to TRBJ2-7, with 9 bases lining up with TRBD2. The V gene's germline CDR1 is ENHRY and CDR2 SYGVKD. This CDR3 spans 14 amino acids. J lost 7 bases, V lost 8 bases, and 12 bases had no gene match.

This chain links TRBV4-3 with TRBJ2-1, with D possibly TRBD1 on 6 matching bases. Trimming stripped 2 bases from V and 4 bases from J, with 9 bases between. Per germline, CDR1 LGHNA and CDR2 YSLEER. This CDR3 has 14 residues. CDR3 loop: CASSQTGTYNEQFF. The CDR3 DNA reads TGCGCCAGCAGCCAAACCGGGACATACAATGAGCAGTTCTTC.